A single sample is the source of the 32 T cell receptor beta chains below, sequenced in a study of T cell changes during pregnancy in multiple sclerosis. Clones were sequenced by immunoSEQ multiplex PCR, and TCRdb holds only the in-frame ones, with some missing. The table lists 50,000 to 70,000 clones, over 85% of them singletons. This specimen was peripheral blood, taken in the second trimester of pregnancy. All receptors come from a female donor with multiple sclerosis, enrolled in a pregnancy study.

The V gene is TRBV11-2, the J gene TRBJ1-5, with D unclear. V lost 3 bases and J lost 6, with 3 bases in between. There are 11 residues in the CDR3. Germline lookup yields CDR1 SGHAT and CDR2 FQNNGV. CDR3 nucleotide sequence: TGTGCCAGCAGCTTCTCTCAGCCCCAGCATTTT. Amino acid sequence: CASSFSQPQHF.

The chain recombines TRBV7-9 with TRBJ1-1, with D tentatively TRBD1 (6 bases). The germline gives CDR1 SEHNR, CDR2 FQNEAQ (reference sequence). The CDR3 spans 14 residues. Trimming pared 0 bases from V and 2 bases from J, leaving 7 bases between. CDR3: CASSLAGQNTEAFF. The DNA of the CDR3 is TGTGCCAGCAGCTTAGCGGGACAAAACACTGAAGCTTTCTTT.

The V gene is TRBV29-1, the J gene TRBJ2-3, with TRBD2 matching 10 bases. In germline, CDR1 is SQVTM, CDR2 ANQGSEA. The CDR3 is 18 amino acids. J lost 0 bases, V lost 5 bases, and 14 bases had no gene match. This CDR3 is CSVWTSGKFIASTDTQYF. As DNA, the CDR3 is TGCAGCGTTTGGACTAGCGGAAAATTCATAGCTAGCACAGATACGCAGTATTTT.

The chain links TRBV7-9 to TRBJ2-7; TRBD1 agrees at 8 bases. The CDR3 totals 14 residues. CDR1 SEHNR and CDR2 FQNEAQ come from the germline V gene (reference sequence). V trimming: 4 bases; J trimming: 2 bases; junction bases outside the gene matches: 4. The CDR3: CASSSQGAAYEQYF. The DNA of the CDR3 is TGTGCCAGCAGCTCCCAGGGGGCGGCCTACGAGCAGTACTTC.

The chain carries TRBV9 and TRBJ2-7, with D possibly being TRBD2 (5 bases). V was trimmed by 3 bases and J by 6 bases, leaving 16 bases between them. Looked up from germline, CDR1 is SGDLS and CDR2 is YYNGEE. CDR3 size: 14 residues. The chain's CDR3 is CASSDGLPPFEQYF. As DNA, the CDR3 is TGTGCCAGCAGCGACGGACTTCCTCCTTTCGAGCAGTACTTC.

This rearrangement joins TRBV6-5 to TRBJ2-7, with 8 bases lining up with TRBD2. The V gene end was trimmed by 5 bases and the J gene end by 3 bases; junction bases not matched to a gene: 6. Germline CDR1 is MNHEY and CDR2 is SVGAGI. The CDR3 contains 14 residues. CDR3: CASSPGTSVYEQYF. The CDR3 nucleotides are TGTGCCAGCAGTCCCGGGACTAGTGTCTACGAGCAGTACTTC.

The chain couples TRBV2 to TRBJ1-1; D is unresolved. The CDR3 sequence is 13 residues long. V was clipped by 6 bases and J by 1 base, with 9 bases between them. Germline V lookup: CDR1 SNHLY, CDR2 FYNNEI. In DNA form, the CDR3 reads TGTGCCAGCAGAAAGAGTGGGAACACTGAAGCTTTCTTT. Translating gives CASRKSGNTEAFF. The entire variable domain, with the rest obtained from reference TRBV2 and TRBJ1-1, is as follows: EPEVTQTPSHQVTQMGQEVILRCVPISNHLYFYWYRQILGQKVEFLVSFYNNEISEKSEIFDDQFSVERPDGSNFTLKIRSTKLEDSAMYFCASRKSGNTEAFFGQGTRLTVV.

This chain joins TRBV4-1 and TRBJ2-7, with D uncertain. V lost 1 base and J lost 5, with 12 bases in between. Germline-derived CDR1 and CDR2 are MGHRA and YSYEKL. The CDR3 extends over 14 amino acids. The CDR3 region has the DNA TGCGCCAGCAGCCAAGTCGGAAGACTCGACGAGCAGTACTTC. Residues: CASSQVGRLDEQYF.

This chain joins TRBV19 and TRBJ2-2; D is possibly TRBD1 (7 bases). The CDR3 loop spans 16 amino acids. The V end was cut by 2 bases, the J end by 4 bases, with 14 bases between. From germline, CDR1 is LNHDA and CDR2 SQIVND (reference sequence). The DNA for the CDR3 is TGTGCCAGTAGTATACAGGGGGGTCTCCCCACCGGGGAGCTGTTTTTT. Protein sequence: CASSIQGGLPTGELFF.

This chain joins TRBV28 and TRBJ2-7; 16 bases fit TRBD2. Germline CDR1 reads MDHEN; CDR2 reads SYDVKM. The CDR3 consists of 17 residues. The V and J ends lost 6 bases and 3 bases, in that order; junction bases with no gene match: 8. The CDR3 DNA sequence: TGTGCCAGCAGCCTAAGGGGACTAGCGGGAGGGTTCTACGAGCAGTACTTC. As protein: CASSLRGLAGGFYEQYF.

There are a few counts of this clone. The chain is built from TRBV4-1 and TRBJ2-7, with a weak D call TRBD1 (5 bases). This CDR3 comprises 16 residues. Germline V gene lookup returns CDR1 MGHRA and CDR2 YSYEKL. V was pared by 0 bases and J by 2 bases, with 14 bases between. The CDR3 region has the DNA TGCGCCAGCAGCCAAGATGGGCAGGGATTCACCTACGAGCAGTACTTC. This sequence encodes CASSQDGQGFTYEQYF.

The chain joins TRBV19 to TRBJ1-5; D is possibly TRBD1 (6 bases). V dropped 4 bases and J dropped 2 bases, with 6 bases sitting between them. Germline assignment: CDR1 LNHDA and CDR2 SQIVND (reference sequence). There are 13 residues in the CDR3. The CDR3 sequence is CASSTGGNQPQHF. For the CDR3, the DNA is TGTGCCAGTAGTACAGGGGGCAATCAGCCCCAGCATTTT.

The rearrangement links TRBV14 to TRBJ2-2, with no clear D. Trimming pared 2 bases from V and 1 base from J, leaving 5 bases between. The CDR3 length is 14 residues. Per germline, CDR1 SGHDN and CDR2 FVKESK. The CDR3 bases are TGTGCCAGCAGCCAATTCTTGAACACCGGGGAGCTGTTTTTT. Its translation: CASSQFLNTGELFF. Full variable domain (missing parts from reference TRBV14 and TRBJ2-2): EAGVTQFPSHSVIEKGQTVTLRCDPISGHDNLYWYRRVMGKEIKFLLHFVKESKQDESGMPNNRFLAERTGGTYSTLKVQPAELEDSGVYFCASSQFLNTGELFFGEGSRLTVL.

The chain uses TRBV6-5 and TRBJ2-3; D is unresolved. The CDR3 totals 16 residues. Per germline, CDR1 MNHEY and CDR2 SVGAGI. The V end lost 3 bases, the J end lost 5 bases, and 18 bases lay between the germline ends. CDR3 amino acids: CASSYNSRIPRDTQYF. The CDR3 DNA reads as TGTGCCAGCAGTTATAACAGCCGGATACCCCGAGATACGCAGTATTTT.

The J gene is TRBJ1-1, the V gene TRBV19, with D tentatively TRBD1 (5 bases). Per the germline V gene, CDR1 is LNHDA and CDR2 is SQIVND (reference sequence). Trimming cost V 1 base and J 6 bases, with 12 bases left between them. This CDR3 is built from 14 residues. CDR3: CASSIGGVGAEAFF. CDR3 nucleotide sequence: TGTGCCAGTAGTATAGGGGGGGTTGGGGCTGAAGCTTTCTTT.

The chain carries TRBV5-6 and TRBJ2-5, with D possibly matching TRBD2 (6 bases). The CDR3 length is 13 residues. The germline CDR1 and CDR2 sequences are SGHDT and YYEEEE. V was clipped by 7 bases and J by 2 bases, with 12 bases between them. The CDR3 sequence is CASAPGDQETQYF. The CDR3 nucleotides read TGTGCCAGCGCCCCGGGGGATCAAGAGACCCAGTACTTC.

The chain employs TRBV4-3 and TRBJ1-1; a weak D match, TRBD1 (5 bases). Germline CDR1 and CDR2: LGHNA and YSLEER. V was trimmed by 0 bases and J by 2 bases, leaving 10 bases between them. CDR3 length: 15 amino acids. The CDR3 bases are TGCGCCAGCAGCCAAGAGGGGGGGGTTAACACTGAAGCTTTCTTT. Amino acid sequence: CASSQEGGVNTEAFF.

This clone is a singleton in its sample. This chain connects TRBV5-4 to TRBJ2-7; 7 bases line up with TRBD2. Unmatched junction bases numbered 9, after V lost 0 bases and J lost 6 bases. This CDR3 comprises 15 residues. Germline loops: CDR1 SGHNT, CDR2 YYREEE (reference sequence). For the CDR3, the DNA is TGTGCCAGCAGCTTGGGTGGCGGGAGAGCGGGCGAGCAGTACTTC. It specifies CASSLGGGRAGEQYF.

This clone appeared a single time. V and J are TRBV5-1 and TRBJ2-7; no definite D call. Looked up from germline, CDR1 is SGHRS and CDR2 is YFSETQ. This CDR3 has 15 amino acids. V was trimmed by 0 bases and J by 2 bases, leaving 12 bases between them. The CDR3 region is CASSLGRSSTYEQYF. Here the CDR3 DNA reads TGCGCCAGCAGCTTGGGCCGGAGCTCAACCTACGAGCAGTACTTC.

About this clone itself: The sample contains more than one DNA sequence encoding this CDR3. The chain uses TRBV10-3 and TRBJ2-5; 7 nucleotides align to TRBD2. Germline loops: CDR1 ENHRY, CDR2 SYGVKD. The CDR3 extends over 14 amino acids. After removal of 0 bases from V and 2 bases from J, the junction contained 0 bases not matched to a gene. CDR3 amino acids: CAISESGGQETQYF. Written as DNA, the CDR3 is TGTGCCATCAGTGAGTCGGGGGGGCAAGAGACCCAGTACTTC.

The rearrangement joins TRBV30 to TRBJ1-5; TRBD1 is a possible D gene (6 bases). Germline CDR1 reads GTSNPN; CDR2 reads SVGIG (reference sequence). V lost 5 bases and J lost 7, with 18 bases in between. The CDR3 is made up of 14 amino acids. The CDR3 nucleotides are TGTGCCTGGGCCTTTACAGGGACGGTGCAGCCCCAGCATTTT. Translation gives CAWAFTGTVQPQHF.

This chain connects TRBV6-5 to TRBJ1-2; weak D call: TRBD1 (5 bases). The CDR3 is 14 amino acids. CDR1 is MNHEY and CDR2 is SVGAGI in the germline V gene. V shed 6 bases and J shed 7 bases, with 18 bases lying between them. CDR3 sequence (DNA): TGTGCCAGCAGAGCAGAGACAGCTTCGGGTGGCTACACCTTC. It translates to CASRAETASGGYTF.

The chain carries TRBV5-1 and TRBJ2-1; D possibly corresponds to TRBD2 (6 bases). There are 14 residues in the CDR3. V dropped 0 bases and J dropped 8 bases, with 12 bases sitting between them. The germline V gene encodes CDR1 SGHRS and CDR2 YFSETQ. The CDR3, as DNA: TGCGCCAGCAGCTTGGAGCGGGTGATTGATGAGCAGTTCTTC. It specifies CASSLERVIDEQFF. Combining the CDR3 with reference TRBV5-1 and TRBJ2-1 gives the whole variable domain KAGVTQTPRYLIKTRGQQVTLSCSPISGHRSVSWYQQTPGQGLQFLFEYFSETQRNKGNFPGRFSGRQFSNSRSEMNVSTLELGDSALYLCASSLERVIDEQFFGPGTRLTVL.

The chain links TRBV11-2 to TRBJ2-1; D might be TRBD2 (5 bases). Looked up from germline, CDR1 is SGHAT and CDR2 is FQNNGV. The V and J ends lost 5 bases and 3 bases respectively, with 8 bases between them. The CDR3 consists of 13 residues. The CDR3 protein is CASSPGSYNEQFF. CDR3 DNA: TGTGCCAGCAGCCCGGGGAGCTACAATGAGCAGTTCTTC.

This clone has a handful of counts. The chain is built from TRBV7-9 and TRBJ2-3, with D possibly TRBD2 on 5 matching bases. V gave up 5 bases and J gave up 2 bases, with 14 bases separating them. The germline V gene encodes CDR1 SEHNR and CDR2 FQNEAQ (reference sequence). This CDR3 region has 15 residues. CDR3 in amino acids: CASSPGLDHTDTQYF. DNA of the CDR3: TGTGCCAGCAGCCCTGGACTGGACCACACAGATACGCAGTATTTT.

The rearrangement joins TRBV7-2 to TRBJ1-2, with D possibly TRBD1 on 5 matching bases. V was clipped by 0 bases and J by 4 bases, with 9 bases between them. The CDR3 spans 14 residues. The germline gives CDR1 SGHTA, CDR2 FQGNSA. The CDR3 spells CASSLAGGSYGYTF. The CDR3 DNA follows: TGTGCCAGCAGCTTAGCCGGGGGGAGCTATGGCTACACCTTC.

V usage is TRBV7-2 and J usage is TRBJ2-3; possible D gene TRBD2, 5 bases. CDR1 SGHTA and CDR2 FQGNSA come from the germline V gene. There are 12 residues in the CDR3. Trimming took off 9 bases at V and 4 bases at J, with 11 bases between the two ends. CDR3 residues: CARGEGSDTQYF. The CDR3 DNA reads as TGTGCCAGGGGAGAAGGGTCAGATACGCAGTATTTT. The entire variable domain, with the rest obtained from reference TRBV7-2 and TRBJ2-3, is as follows: GAGVSQSPSNKVTEKGKDVELRCDPISGHTALYWYRQSLGQGLEFLIYFQGNSAPDKSGLPSDRFSAERTGGSVSTLTIQRTQQEDSAVYLCARGEGSDTQYFGPGTRLTVL.

The genes are TRBV4-3 and TRBJ1-2, with a weak D call TRBD1 (5 bases). The V gene lost 1 base and the J gene lost 8 bases, with 14 bases spanning the gap. The CDR3 sequence is 14 residues long. CDR1 LGHNA and CDR2 YSLEER come from the germline V gene. CDR3 sequence reads: CASSQAREGRGYTF. The CDR3 nucleotides read TGCGCCAGCAGCCAAGCCCGGGAGGGGCGCGGCTACACCTTC.

The V gene is TRBV9, the J gene TRBJ2-3, with D possibly TRBD1 on 5 matching bases. CDR1 SGDLS and CDR2 YYNGEE come from the germline V gene. With 1 base removed from V and 4 bases from J, the gap between germline ends came to 13 bases. This CDR3 comprises 15 residues. The CDR3 protein is CASSVQGIWADTQYF. In DNA form, the CDR3 reads TGTGCCAGCAGCGTACAGGGAATTTGGGCAGATACGCAGTATTTT.

The gene calls are TRBV5-4 and TRBJ2-3; D may be TRBD2 (6 bases). Germline CDR1 reads SGHNT; CDR2 reads YYREEE (reference sequence). Deletions cut 4 bases from V and 4 bases from J, with 16 bases between. This CDR3 comprises 15 residues. Written as DNA, the CDR3 is TGTGCCAGCAGCCGCAAGTCGGGGGATCCAGATACGCAGTATTTT. Encoded protein: CASSRKSGDPDTQYF.

The CDR3 reads CASSFKLAGTLYEQYF. The CDR3 DNA is TGTGCCAGCAGCTTTAAGCTAGCGGGGACCCTTTACGAGCAGTACTTC. The chain joins TRBV5-6 to TRBJ2-7, with 9 bases aligning to TRBD2. From germline, CDR1 is SGHDT and CDR2 YYEEEE. The CDR3 is made up of 16 amino acids. Losses at the gene ends were 2 bases for V and 4 bases for J; bases not matched to a gene: 10.

This CDR3 reads CASSIGRGNNQPQHF. The CDR3 nucleotides are TGTGCCAGTAGTATAGGCAGGGGGAACAATCAGCCCCAGCATTTT. The gene calls are TRBV19 and TRBJ1-5; 7 nucleotides line up with TRBD1. This CDR3 has 15 amino acids. The germline V gene encodes CDR1 LNHDA and CDR2 SQIVND (reference sequence). Trimming removed 1 base from V and 3 bases from J; junction bases left unmatched: 3.